The 22 T cell receptor beta chains reported below all come from one sample, sequenced in a study of shared clonotypes between healthy human individuals. Sequencing used immunoSEQ multiplex PCR; TCRdb keeps in-frame clones, though not all of them. The sample contains 1,400,000 or so clones, approximately 98.5% of which appear only once. The sample consisted of naive CD4+ T cells sorted from blood. Subset reported: CD45RA+ positively selected. These receptors came from a man aged 30-40 years in good health.

As concerns this clone: At one of its ends the junction is not consistent with the germline gene, which may arise from a read error. V is TRBV6-4 and J is TRBJ2-1; no reliable D call. This CDR3 has 8 amino acids. Germline CDR1 reads MRHNA; CDR2 reads SNTAGT. Written as DNA, the CDR3 is TGTGCCAGCCCGTTTATCCTCTTC. It specifies CASPFILF.

The rearrangement uses TRBV10-2 and TRBJ2-7, with TRBD1 identical over 12 bases. This CDR3 is 14 amino acids long. Germline-derived CDR1 and CDR2 are WSHSY and SAAADI. V trimming: 5 bases; J trimming: 3 bases; junction bases outside the gene matches: 2. CDR3 sequence (DNA): TGCGCCAGCAGTTGGGACAGGGGGCTCTACGAGCAGTACTTC. The encoded protein is CASSWDRGLYEQYF.

The chain recombines TRBV18 with TRBJ1-1; no reliable D call. V was pared by 0 bases and J by 3 bases, with 11 bases between. The CDR3 extends over 15 amino acids. In germline, CDR1 is KGHSH, CDR2 LQKENI. This chain's CDR3 is CASSPPQGRDTEAFF. The CDR3, as DNA: TGTGCCAGCTCACCACCACAAGGCAGAGACACTGAAGCTTTCTTT. Supplemented by reference TRBV18 and TRBJ1-1, the full variable domain reads NAGVMQNPRHLVRRRGQEARLRCSPMKGHSHVYWYRQLPEEGLKFMVYLQKENIIDESGMPKERFSAEFPKEGPSILRIQQVVRGDSAAYFCASSPPQGRDTEAFFGQGTRLTVV.

V usage is TRBV5-1 and J usage is TRBJ2-5; D is uncertain. In germline, CDR1 is SGHRS, CDR2 YFSETQ. The CDR3 is 20 residues long. Trimming removed 4 bases at V and 3 bases at J, with 31 bases between. The CDR3: CASSPVVTANAERAKETQYF. Written as DNA, the CDR3 is TGCGCCAGCAGCCCGGTGGTTACCGCTAACGCAGAACGTGCAAAAGAGACCCAGTACTTC. The full variable domain, its missing parts supplied by reference TRBV5-1 and TRBJ2-5, is KAGVTQTPRYLIKTRGQQVTLSCSPISGHRSVSWYQQTPGQGLQFLFEYFSETQRNKGNFPGRFSGRQFSNSRSEMNVSTLELGDSALYLCASSPVVTANAERAKETQYFGPGTRLLVL.

V usage is TRBV15 and J usage is TRBJ1-3, with D hard to call. Germline CDR1 is LNHNV and CDR2 is YYDKDF (reference sequence). Trimming removed 1 base at V and 0 bases at J, with 10 bases between. The CDR3 length is 16 residues. The DNA for the CDR3 is TGTGCCACCAGCAGAGTGAGGATTCTCTCTGGAAACACCATATATTTT. It codes for CATSRVRILSGNTIYF.

The J gene is TRBJ1-5, the V gene TRBV5-1; D is ambiguous. Germline-derived CDR1 and CDR2 are SGHRS and YFSETQ. Trimming removed 4 bases at V and 5 bases at J, with 16 bases between. The CDR3 totals 15 residues. The CDR3 coding sequence is TGCGCCAGCAGCCAAGGGAGTGGTTTTGATCAGCCCCAGCATTTT. It codes for CASSQGSGFDQPQHF.

The J gene is TRBJ2-7, the V gene TRBV15; TRBD1 might be the D (6 bases). The CDR3 is 13 amino acids. CDR1 LNHNV and CDR2 YYDKDF come from the germline V gene (reference sequence). V gave up 5 bases and J gave up 6 bases, with 14 bases separating them. The CDR3: CATSYRERGEQYF. Written as DNA, the CDR3 is TGTGCCACCAGCTACAGGGAAAGGGGCGAGCAGTACTTC.

About this clone: In the same sample, other DNA sequences code for this CDR3. The rearrangement links TRBV19 to TRBJ1-1, with 7 bases identical to TRBD1. Germline CDR1 reads LNHDA; CDR2 reads SQIVND (reference sequence). The junction had 5 bases not matched to a gene; V was cut back by 4 bases and J by 3 bases. This CDR3 is 14 amino acids long. CDR3: CASSTNRGHTEAFF. The CDR3 DNA is TGTGCCAGTAGTACAAACAGGGGACACACTGAAGCTTTCTTT.

This rearrangement joins TRBV9 to TRBJ2-7; 10 bases agree with TRBD1. The CDR3 totals 17 residues. Per germline, CDR1 SGDLS and CDR2 YYNGEE. J gave up 2 bases and V 3 bases, and 11 bases lay outside the gene matches. CDR3 coding DNA: TGTGCCAGCAGCGGAGCCAGGGACAGGGGTTTTCCCTACGAGCAGTACTTC. Translation: CASSGARDRGFPYEQYF. The entire variable domain, with the rest obtained from reference TRBV9 and TRBJ2-7, is as follows: DSGVTQTPKHLITATGQRVTLRCSPRSGDLSVYWYQQSLDQGLQFLIQYYNGEERAKGNILERFSAQQFPDLHSELNLSSLELGDSALYFCASSGARDRGFPYEQYFGPGTRLTVT.

The V call is TRBV19, the J call TRBJ1-1; D gene ambiguous. The CDR3 runs 14 residues. Germline CDR1 and CDR2: LNHDA and SQIVND (reference sequence). V gave up 2 bases and J gave up 7 bases, with 14 bases separating them. The CDR3 sequence: CASSIRRTTDEAFF. The CDR3 DNA reads as TGTGCCAGTAGTATAAGAAGGACCACCGATGAAGCTTTCTTT.

The chain uses TRBV27 and TRBJ1-1; 7 positions match TRBD1. The J segment lost 1 base and the V segment lost 7 bases, leaving 9 bases of the junction unmatched. CDR1 and CDR2 from the germline V gene are MNHEY and SMNVEV (reference sequence). The CDR3 covers 15 residues. The CDR3, as DNA: TGTGCCAGCAAGGACGAGGGGGCCGGGAACACTGAAGCTTTCTTT. It yields the protein CASKDEGAGNTEAFF.

V is TRBV10-1 and J is TRBJ2-5; TRBD2 matches 7 bases. J was trimmed by 3 bases and V by 8 bases; bases with no gene match: 18. CDR1 and CDR2 (germline): WNHNN, SYGVQD (reference sequence). The CDR3 has 17 residues. The CDR3 region is CASSPLLGSAGKETQYF. The CDR3 DNA reads as TGCGCCAGCTCCCCGCTCTTGGGGTCAGCGGGAAAAGAGACCCAGTACTTC.

With regard to this clone: The junction differs from germline at one of its ends, possibly a read error. V is TRBV2 and J is TRBJ1-5; tentative D call: TRBD1 (5 bases). Germline V gene lookup returns CDR1 SNHLY and CDR2 FYNNEI. This CDR3 region has 14 residues. The CDR3 spells CASSEEGSNQPQHF. The DNA of the CDR3 is TGTGCCAGCAGCGAAGAGGGGAGCAATCAGCCCCAGCATTTT.

The rearrangement uses TRBV2 and TRBJ1-1; TRBD1 agrees at 7 bases. Germline V gene data show CDR1 as SNHLY and CDR2 as FYNNEI. V lost 4 bases, J lost 5 bases, and 4 bases stayed unmatched. This CDR3 is built from 13 residues. The CDR3, as DNA: TGTGCCAGCAGTGTAGACAGGGAAACTGAAGCTTTCTTT. Amino acids: CASSVDRETEAFF.

The V call is TRBV28, the J call TRBJ1-5, with a weak D call TRBD1 (5 bases). Trimming stripped 3 bases from V and 7 bases from J, with 13 bases between. The CDR3 consists of 14 residues. Germline CDR1 reads MDHEN; CDR2 reads SYDVKM. The DNA of the CDR3 is TGTGCCAGCAGTTTCCTCCCGGGGCGGCAGCCCCAGCATTTT. Amino acids: CASSFLPGRQPQHF.

V is TRBV6-1 and J is TRBJ1-5; D is possibly TRBD1 (6 bases). Germline V gene lookup returns CDR1 MNHNS and CDR2 SASEGT. The CDR3 sequence is 15 residues long. Trimming took off 3 bases at V and 4 bases at J, with 13 bases between the two ends. CDR3 region: CASSDAGTRNQPQHF. In DNA form, the CDR3 reads TGTGCCAGCAGTGACGCCGGGACAAGGAATCAGCCCCAGCATTTT.

This clone was detected only once. This sequence joins TRBV28 and TRBJ2-1; 7 bases match TRBD2. J was trimmed by 4 bases and V by 3 bases; bases with no gene match: 9. Germline CDR1 reads MDHEN; CDR2 reads SYDVKM. CDR3 size: 16 residues. The CDR3 sequence: CASSFTLAGRYNEQFF. The CDR3, as DNA: TGTGCCAGCAGTTTCACATTAGCGGGTCGATACAATGAGCAGTTCTTC.

The chain carries TRBV19 and TRBJ2-2; D might be TRBD2 (6 bases). V was pared by 6 bases and J by 6 bases, with 11 bases between. The CDR3 loop spans 13 amino acids. Germline V gives CDR1 LNHDA, CDR2 SQIVND (reference sequence). CDR3 amino acids: CASRVWGAGELFF. The CDR3 bases are TGTGCCAGTAGAGTTTGGGGGGCCGGGGAGCTGTTTTTT.

The CDR3 coding sequence is TGTGCCTGGAGTGGAGGCAGGGCGTCAAAAGGAAACACCATATATTTT. This translates into CAWSGGRASKGNTIYF. The V call is TRBV30, the J call TRBJ1-3, with D perhaps TRBD1 (5 bases). Germline V gene lookup returns CDR1 GTSNPN and CDR2 SVGIG (reference sequence). The CDR3 totals 16 residues. V lost 1 base, J lost 4 bases, and 17 bases lay in between.

The CDR3: CASSLGQGEGQPQHF. The CDR3, as DNA: TGCGCCAGCAGCTTGGGACAGGGGGAGGGTCAGCCCCAGCATTTT. The rearrangement links TRBV5-1 to TRBJ1-5, with 9 bases aligning to TRBD1. Unmatched junction bases numbered 4, after V lost 0 bases and J lost 6 bases. This CDR3 contains 15 residues. Germline CDR1 is SGHRS and CDR2 is YFSETQ.

This clone was detected only once. The chain links TRBV10-3 to TRBJ1-1, with D perhaps matching TRBD1 (5 bases). Germline CDR1 is ENHRY and CDR2 is SYGVKD. Trimming removed 4 bases from V and 2 bases from J, with 11 bases in between. This CDR3 has 14 amino acids. CDR3 nucleotide sequence: TGTGCCATCAGTGTAGACAGCAGTAACACTGAAGCTTTCTTT. Its translation: CAISVDSSNTEAFF.

V gene TRBV6-1 combines with J gene TRBJ1-1; D is unclear. Per the germline V gene, CDR1 is MNHNS and CDR2 is SASEGT. This CDR3 contains 14 residues. Trimming took off 11 bases at V and 1 base at J, with 17 bases between the two ends. The CDR3 loop reads CAVSFGPQNTEAFF. CDR3 coding DNA: TGTGCCGTTTCGTTCGGTCCCCAGAACACTGAAGCTTTCTTT.